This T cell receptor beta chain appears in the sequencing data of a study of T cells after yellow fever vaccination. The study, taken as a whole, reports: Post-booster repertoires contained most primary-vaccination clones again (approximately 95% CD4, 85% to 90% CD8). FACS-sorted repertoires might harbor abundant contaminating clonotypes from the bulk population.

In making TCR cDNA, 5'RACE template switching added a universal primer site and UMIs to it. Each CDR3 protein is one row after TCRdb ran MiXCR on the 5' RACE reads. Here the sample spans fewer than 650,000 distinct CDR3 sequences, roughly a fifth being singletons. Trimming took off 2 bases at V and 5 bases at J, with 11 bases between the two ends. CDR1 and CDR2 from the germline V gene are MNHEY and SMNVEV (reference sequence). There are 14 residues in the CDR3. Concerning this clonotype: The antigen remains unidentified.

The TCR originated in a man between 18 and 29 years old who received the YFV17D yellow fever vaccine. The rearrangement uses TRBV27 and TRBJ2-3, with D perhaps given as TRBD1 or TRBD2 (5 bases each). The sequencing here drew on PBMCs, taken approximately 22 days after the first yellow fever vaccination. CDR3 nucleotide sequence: TGTGCCAGCAGTTTACCGGGGCTAGTAGATACGCAGTATTTT. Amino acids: CASSLPGLVDTQYF.